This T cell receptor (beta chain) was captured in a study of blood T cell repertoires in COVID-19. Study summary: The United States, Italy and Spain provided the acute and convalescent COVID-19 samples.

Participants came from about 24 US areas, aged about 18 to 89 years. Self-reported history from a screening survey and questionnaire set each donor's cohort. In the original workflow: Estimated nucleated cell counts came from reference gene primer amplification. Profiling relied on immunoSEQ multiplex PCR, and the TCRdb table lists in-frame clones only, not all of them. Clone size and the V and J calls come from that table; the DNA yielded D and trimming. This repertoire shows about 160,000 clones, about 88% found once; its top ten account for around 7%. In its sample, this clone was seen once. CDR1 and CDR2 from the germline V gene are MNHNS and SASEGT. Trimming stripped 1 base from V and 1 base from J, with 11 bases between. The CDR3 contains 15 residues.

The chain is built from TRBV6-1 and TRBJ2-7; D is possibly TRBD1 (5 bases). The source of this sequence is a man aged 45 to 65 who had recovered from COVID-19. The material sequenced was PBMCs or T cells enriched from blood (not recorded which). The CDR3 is CASSEGTTQSYEQYF. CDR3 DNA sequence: TGTGCCAGCAGTGAAGGGACAACGCAATCCTACGAGCAGTACTTC.